These 30 T cell receptor beta chains share one sample of origin, sequenced in a study of shared clonotypes between healthy human individuals. The data were produced by immunoSEQ multiplex PCR, yet TCRdb's version contains in-frame clones alone and is incomplete. The sample lists over 2 million clones, approximately 95% occurring once. Naive-designated CD8 cells lacked CD45RO, were positively enriched for CCR7, and omitted terminally differentiated effector memory CD45RA+ cells. Sequenced material: naive CD8+ T cells sorted from blood. Every receptor here comes from a young man in good health.

To note about this clone: The same CDR3 arises from other DNA sequences in this sample as well. This chain links TRBV29-1 with TRBJ2-7, with 10 nucleotides matching TRBD1. The CDR3 sequence is 13 residues long. CDR1 and CDR2 from the germline V gene are SQVTM and ANQGSEA. The V and J ends lost 1 base and 4 bases, in that order; junction bases with no gene match: 1. The CDR3 sequence is CSVEGTGGYEQYF. The CDR3 coding sequence is TGCAGCGTTGAAGGGACAGGGGGTTACGAGCAGTACTTC.

The chain uses TRBV7-9 and TRBJ1-1; D call uncertain. The CDR3 has 11 amino acids. Germline V gives CDR1 SEHNR, CDR2 FQNEAQ (reference sequence). The V and J ends lost 1 base and 9 bases respectively, with 6 bases between them. CDR3: CASSLGAKAFF. CDR3 nucleotides: TGTGCCAGCAGCTTAGGGGCTAAAGCTTTCTTT.

The V gene is TRBV19, the J gene TRBJ2-7, with 8 bases identical to TRBD1. CDR1 and CDR2 (germline): LNHDA, SQIVND (reference sequence). The V and J ends lost 5 bases and 3 bases, in that order; junction bases with no gene match: 3. The CDR3 consists of 13 residues. CDR3 loop: CASSDGQGYEQYF. The DNA for the CDR3 is TGTGCCAGTAGTGACGGACAGGGCTACGAGCAGTACTTC. Combining the CDR3 with reference TRBV19 and TRBJ2-7 gives the whole variable domain DGGITQSPKYLFRKEGQNVTLSCEQNLNHDAMYWYRQDPGQGLRLIYYSQIVNDFQKGDIAEGYSVSREKKESFPLTVTSAQKNPTAFYLCASSDGQGYEQYFGPGTRLTVT.

This rearrangement joins TRBV28 to TRBJ2-1; TRBD2 agrees at 8 bases. V was pared by 6 bases and J by 6 bases, with 7 bases of the junction left unmatched. Germline CDR1 reads MDHEN; CDR2 reads SYDVKM. The CDR3 has 14 amino acids. CDR3 DNA sequence: TGTGCCAGCAGCGGGCGGGGGGAGGCCAATGAGCAGTTCTTC. Translation gives CASSGRGEANEQFF.

In this sample, this clone turned up once. The rearrangement uses TRBV28 and TRBJ2-7, with no clear D. The V end was cut by 10 bases, the J end by 6 bases, with 19 bases between. The CDR3 loop spans 13 amino acids. The germline gives CDR1 MDHEN, CDR2 SYDVKM. The chain's CDR3 is CATSGERALEQYF. Written as DNA, the CDR3 is TGTGCCACCTCTGGTGAGCGTGCCCTCGAGCAGTACTTC.

This clone was recorded once. This rearrangement joins TRBV4-1 to TRBJ2-1; TRBD2 agrees at 15 bases. Germline CDR1 and CDR2: MGHRA and YSYEKL. The CDR3 is 17 amino acids. The J segment lost 9 bases and the V segment lost 0 bases, leaving 6 bases of the junction unmatched. In nucleotides, the CDR3 is TGCGCCAGCAGCCAAGATGGACTAGCGGGGGGGCTCGCTGAGCAGTTCTTC. This translates into CASSQDGLAGGLAEQFF.

Only one count was recorded for this clone. The genes are TRBV4-3 and TRBJ2-7; 9 bases map to TRBD1. CDR1 LGHNA and CDR2 YSLEER come from the germline V gene. The J segment lost 6 bases and the V segment lost 3 bases, leaving 9 bases of the junction unmatched. This CDR3 spans 15 amino acids. The CDR3 nucleotides are TGCGCCAGCAGCCAGTCTCGGGGACAGGGATCCGAGCAGTACTTC. Translation: CASSQSRGQGSEQYF.

This sequence joins TRBV6-6 and TRBJ2-3, with a possible D match to TRBD2 (6 bases). The CDR3 totals 11 residues. V was pared by 5 bases and J by 11 bases, with 11 bases between. The germline V gene encodes CDR1 MNHNY and CDR2 SVGAGI (reference sequence). CDR3 nucleotides: TGTGCCAGCAGTGACCGGGAGCTGCAGTATTTT. Amino acid sequence: CASSDRELQYF.

CDR3 region: CASRWRGSLETQYF. The CDR3 region has the DNA TGTGCCAGTCGATGGAGGGGGTCGTTGGAGACCCAGTACTTC. This chain uses TRBV27 with TRBJ2-5, with D perhaps given as TRBD1 or TRBD2 (6 bases each). V was pared by 9 bases and J by 5 bases, with 19 bases between. This CDR3 spans 14 amino acids. From germline, CDR1 is MNHEY and CDR2 SMNVEV (reference sequence).

As to this clone: This sample also contains other DNA sequences that code for the same CDR3. The rearrangement joins TRBV27 to TRBJ2-2; D remains ambiguous. Germline V lookup: CDR1 MNHEY, CDR2 SMNVEV (reference sequence). There are 13 residues in the CDR3. Trimming shortened V by 1 base and J by 2 bases, and 2 bases separated the two germline ends. CDR3 sequence: CASSLFNTGELFF. CDR3 in DNA: TGTGCCAGCAGTTTATTCAACACCGGGGAGCTGTTTTTT.

This clone was observed once. The chain carries TRBV28 and TRBJ2-3; D gene unclear. The CDR3 has 14 amino acids. Germline V lookup: CDR1 MDHEN, CDR2 SYDVKM. The ends were cut back, 3 bases at V and 2 bases at J, with 9 bases in the middle. CDR3 in DNA: TGTGCCAGCAGTTTGCACAGTCTCACAGATACGCAGTATTTT. It is translated as CASSLHSLTDTQYF.

The chain links TRBV5-1 to TRBJ2-7, with TRBD1 matching 9 bases. V dropped 0 bases and J dropped 4; count of bases not matched to a gene: 5. Germline CDR1 is SGHRS and CDR2 is YFSETQ. The CDR3 consists of 15 residues. CDR3 loop: CASSLAQGAMYEQYF. The CDR3 nucleotides read TGCGCCAGCAGCTTGGCACAGGGGGCAATGTACGAGCAGTACTTC.

The genes are TRBV28 and TRBJ2-7, with D tentatively TRBD1 (8 bases). CDR1 MDHEN and CDR2 SYDVKM come from the germline V gene. The germline V and J ends were trimmed by 5 bases and 2 bases, with 13 bases remaining between them. The CDR3 sequence is 14 residues long. Here the CDR3 DNA reads TGTGCCAGCAGTATCACAGGGGGGGCCTACGAGCAGTACTTC. It encodes CASSITGGAYEQYF.

The rearrangement joins TRBV30 to TRBJ2-3; D unclear. CDR3 size: 18 residues. Trimming took off 1 base at V and 5 bases at J, with 25 bases between the two ends. CDR1 GTSNPN and CDR2 SVGIG come from the germline V gene (reference sequence). The DNA for the CDR3 is TGTGCCTGGAGTGGCCCAGACCACCGGAACCCCTTCGGAGATACGCAGTATTTT. Its protein is CAWSGPDHRNPFGDTQYF. The full variable domain, with the rest looked up from reference TRBV30 and TRBJ2-3, is SQTIHQWPATLVQPVGSPLSLECTVEGTSNPNLYWYRQAAGRGLQLLFYSVGIGQISSEVPQNLSASRPQDRQFILSSKKLLLSDSGFYLCAWSGPDHRNPFGDTQYFGPGTRLTVL.

The genes are TRBV12-5 and TRBJ2-1, with 13 bases aligning to TRBD2. CDR1 is LGHNT and CDR2 is FRNRAP in the germline V gene. The V segment lost 5 bases and the J segment 6 bases; nucleotides outside the gene matches: 13. CDR3 size: 18 residues. CDR3 residues: CASGDKLAGGPPGNEQFF. The DNA of the CDR3 is TGTGCTAGTGGTGACAAACTAGCGGGAGGGCCTCCGGGCAATGAGCAGTTCTTC.

This chain joins TRBV7-9 and TRBJ1-1; D gene unclear. CDR1 is SEHNR, CDR2 FQNEAQ, per germline (reference sequence). This CDR3 comprises 12 residues. Trimming cost V 3 bases and J 4 bases, with 6 bases left between them. CDR3 sequence: CASSLLPTEAFF. The CDR3 DNA reads TGTGCCAGCAGCTTGCTACCCACTGAAGCTTTCTTT.

About this clone itself: Distinct nucleotide sequences in the sample also encode this CDR3. This chain joins TRBV9 and TRBJ2-1; a possible D gene is TRBD2 (7 bases). Trimming cost V 4 bases and J 1 base, with 9 bases left between them. The CDR3 is made up of 14 amino acids. CDR1 and CDR2 (germline): SGDLS, YYNGEE. CDR3 nucleotide sequence: TGTGCCAGCAGCAGGGGGGGTTCCTACAATGAGCAGTTCTTC. It codes for CASSRGGSYNEQFF.

The J gene is TRBJ1-1, the V gene TRBV4-1; D may be TRBD1 (5 bases). Germline-derived CDR1 and CDR2 are MGHRA and YSYEKL. The CDR3 sequence is 15 residues long. V lost 3 bases and J lost 11, with 22 bases in between. CDR3 sequence: CASSQKQVSELGAFF. The CDR3 coding sequence is TGCGCCAGCAGCCAGAAACAGGTTTCTGAGCTTGGTGCTTTCTTT.

CDR3 DNA: TGTGCCAGCAGCGACACCGGGACAGGGGGTGATACGCAGTATTTT. It encodes CASSDTGTGGDTQYF. V gene TRBV7-9 combines with J gene TRBJ2-3; 11 bases align to TRBD1. CDR3 length equals 15 residues. The V and J ends lost 5 bases and 6 bases, in that order; junction bases with no gene match: 7. In germline, CDR1 is SEHNR, CDR2 FQNEAQ (reference sequence). Variable domain in full (rest from reference TRBV7-9 and TRBJ2-3): DTGVSQNPRHKITKRGQNVTFRCDPISEHNRLYWYRQTLGQGPEFLTYFQNEAQLEKSRLLSDRFSAERPKGSFSTLEIQRTEQGDSAMYLCASSDTGTGGDTQYFGPGTRLTVL.

This rearrangement joins TRBV5-8 to TRBJ2-3; 8 nucleotides align to TRBD2. The V gene end was trimmed by 6 bases and the J gene end by 6 bases; junction bases not matched to a gene: 9. The CDR3 consists of 14 residues. Germline V CDR1 and CDR2: SGHTS, YDEGEE. The CDR3 sequence is CASIEGTSTDTQYF. Here the CDR3 DNA reads TGTGCCAGCATTGAGGGGACTAGTACGGATACGCAGTATTTT.

The chain combines TRBV5-8 with TRBJ2-7; TRBD1 matches 8 bases. Germline V lookup: CDR1 SGHTS, CDR2 YDEGEE. The CDR3 runs to 17 residues. With 5 bases clipped from V and 5 bases from J, the junction kept 18 bases outside the gene matches. The CDR3 loop reads CASSFWSFGQGLHEQYF. The CDR3 nucleotides are TGTGCCAGCAGTTTTTGGTCATTTGGACAGGGTCTTCACGAGCAGTACTTC.

The genes are TRBV5-1 and TRBJ2-7, with TRBD2 identical over 13 bases. The V segment lost 3 bases and the J segment 6 bases; nucleotides outside the gene matches: 6. Looked up from germline, CDR1 is SGHRS and CDR2 is YFSETQ. The CDR3 totals 15 residues. The CDR3 DNA is TGCGCCAGCAGCTCGAAGACTAGCGGGGGGCTCGAGCAGTACTTC. Translated: CASSSKTSGGLEQYF.

CDR3 DNA: TGTGCCAGCAGCTTGGAGACAGCTACTACTAACTATGGCTACACCTTC. It codes for CASSLETATTNYGYTF. The V call is TRBV5-4, the J call TRBJ1-2; a weak D match, TRBD1 (5 bases). Between the trimmed V and J ends, which lost 0 bases and 0 bases, there was a span of 12 bases. The CDR3 extends over 16 amino acids. Germline CDR1 SGHNT, CDR2 YYREEE (reference sequence).

The chain couples TRBV2 to TRBJ2-7; maybe TRBD2 (6 bases). There are 14 residues in the CDR3. Trimming left V 7 bases short and J 1 base short, with 14 bases between. CDR1 SNHLY and CDR2 FYNNEI come from the germline V gene. DNA of the CDR3: TGTGCCAGCACTTTTGAGGGGACTTCCTACGAGCAGTACTTC. Amino acids: CASTFEGTSYEQYF. Based on the CDR3 plus reference TRBV2 and TRBJ2-7, the full variable domain is EPEVTQTPSHQVTQMGQEVILRCVPISNHLYFYWYRQILGQKVEFLVSFYNNEISEKSEIFDDQFSVERPDGSNFTLKIRSTKLEDSAMYFCASTFEGTSYEQYFGPGTRLTVT.

The table lists this clone with a few counts. This sample includes further DNA sequences coding for the same CDR3. The chain employs TRBV9 and TRBJ2-3; 9 bases map to TRBD2. CDR1 and CDR2 from the germline V gene are SGDLS and YYNGEE. The CDR3 covers 15 residues. V shed 0 bases and J 2 bases; nucleotides not matched to a gene: 1. In DNA, the CDR3 is TGTGCCAGCAGCGTAGGACTAGCGGACACAGATACGCAGTATTTT. Residues: CASSVGLADTDTQYF.

The V gene is TRBV19, the J gene TRBJ2-7; 8 nucleotides match TRBD2. From germline, CDR1 is LNHDA and CDR2 SQIVND (reference sequence). The CDR3 has 14 residues. V was pared by 5 bases and J by 2 bases, with 5 bases of the junction left unmatched. The CDR3 spells CASSATSAAYEQYF. The CDR3 DNA reads as TGTGCCAGTAGTGCGACTAGCGCTGCCTACGAGCAGTACTTC.

This chain joins TRBV7-9 and TRBJ2-3, with D possibly TRBD2 on 5 matching bases. From germline, CDR1 is SEHNR and CDR2 FQNEAQ (reference sequence). The CDR3 loop spans 16 amino acids. Trimming left V 4 bases short and J 5 bases short, with 19 bases between. The CDR3 reads CASSSTIRAGEDTQYF. The CDR3 region has the DNA TGTGCCAGCAGCTCGACCATACGGGCCGGGGAAGATACGCAGTATTTT. The full variable domain, completed using reference TRBV7-9 and TRBJ2-3, is DTGVSQNPRHKITKRGQNVTFRCDPISEHNRLYWYRQTLGQGPEFLTYFQNEAQLEKSRLLSDRFSAERPKGSFSTLEIQRTEQGDSAMYLCASSSTIRAGEDTQYFGPGTRLTVL.

This chain joins TRBV5-6 and TRBJ2-3; a weak D match, TRBD1 (5 bases). This CDR3 has 14 residues. V shed 4 bases and J shed 3 bases, with 12 bases lying between them. Germline V gene sequence: CDR1 SGHDT, CDR2 YYEEEE. For the CDR3, the DNA is TGTGCCAGCAGCGGGCCCACAGGTACAGATACGCAGTATTTT. Translating gives CASSGPTGTDTQYF.

This clone occurred once. This sequence joins TRBV7-2 and TRBJ1-3, with 7 bases aligning to TRBD1. Germline V gene sequence: CDR1 SGHTA, CDR2 FQGNSA. The V and J ends lost 7 bases and 4 bases, in that order; junction bases with no gene match: 19. CDR3 length equals 18 residues. The CDR3 DNA follows: TGTGCCAGCATTACCGGGACAGAGCCCGCTGAGCCGGGAAACACCATATATTTT. Translating it yields CASITGTEPAEPGNTIYF.

The chain carries TRBV11-2 and TRBJ2-7; D tentatively fits TRBD1 or TRBD2 (6 bases each). This CDR3 is built from 15 residues. V lost 0 bases and J 0 bases, leaving 9 bases between the germline ends. Germline assignment: CDR1 SGHAT and CDR2 FQNNGV. CDR3 DNA: TGTGCCAGCAGCTTAGATCGGGGGCGCTCCTACGAGCAGTACTTC. Amino acid sequence: CASSLDRGRSYEQYF.